The entry that follows covers one T cell receptor beta chain sequence. This entry comes from a study of blood T cell repertoires in COVID-19. About the research overall: Sample material is recorded as cDNA or gDNA derived from T cells, B-cell-depleted T cells, or PBMCs.

CDR3 size: 12 residues. Germline CDR1 LNHDA, CDR2 SQIVND (reference sequence). With 8 bases removed from V and 6 bases from J, the gap between germline ends came to 11 bases. Some clones are missing from TCRdb's copy, which holds only in-frame ones; the method was immunoSEQ multiplex PCR. This table has about 83,000 clones, roughly 80% appearing once. The source is a woman older than 75 with acute or convalescent COVID-19. The sample consisted of peripheral blood. The V gene is TRBV19, the J gene TRBJ1-5; perhaps TRBD1 as D (5 bases). The CDR3 loop reads CASRFTGQPQHF. The CDR3 DNA sequence: TGTGCCAGTCGCTTTACAGGTCAGCCCCAGCATTTT.